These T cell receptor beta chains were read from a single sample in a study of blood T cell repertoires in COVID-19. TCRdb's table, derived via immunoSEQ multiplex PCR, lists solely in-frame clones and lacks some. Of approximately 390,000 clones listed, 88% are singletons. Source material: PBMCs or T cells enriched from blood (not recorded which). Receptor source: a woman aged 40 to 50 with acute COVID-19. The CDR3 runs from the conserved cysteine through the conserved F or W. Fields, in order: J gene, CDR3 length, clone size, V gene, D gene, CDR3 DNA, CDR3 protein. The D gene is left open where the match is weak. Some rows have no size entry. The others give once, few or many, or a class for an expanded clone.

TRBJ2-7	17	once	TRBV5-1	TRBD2	TGCGCCAGCAGCTTCACGCTAGCGGGGGGGTTCTCCTACGAGCAGTACTTC	CASSFTLAGGFSYEQYF
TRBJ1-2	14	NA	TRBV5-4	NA	TGTGCCAGCAGCGCGCCGGGGGTGAACTATGGCTACACCTTC	CASSAPGVNYGYTF
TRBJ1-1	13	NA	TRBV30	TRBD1	TGTGCCTGGGGAAGGACAGGGAGCACTGAAGCTTTCTTT	CAWGRTGSTEAFF
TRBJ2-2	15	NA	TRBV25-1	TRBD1	TGTGCCAGCAGTGACCCAACCAGGGGGCCCGGGGAGCTGTTTTTT	CASSDPTRGPGELFF
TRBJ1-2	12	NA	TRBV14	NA	TGTGCCAGCAGCCAATCACAGGGTGGCTACACCTTC	CASSQSQGGYTF
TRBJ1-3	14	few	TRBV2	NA	TGTGCCAGCAGGGGCGGGGTGTCCGGAAACACCATATATTTT	CASRGGVSGNTIYF
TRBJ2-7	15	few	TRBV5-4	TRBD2	TGTGCCAGCAGCATGGGACTAGCGAACTCTTACGAGCAGTACTTC	CASSMGLANSYEQYF
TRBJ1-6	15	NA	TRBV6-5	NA	TGTGCCAGCAGTTACTCTTACAGGGTGGGATCACCCCTCCACTTT	CASSYSYRVGSPLHF
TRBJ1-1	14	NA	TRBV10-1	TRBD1	TGCGCCAGCTCGCGAGGGACAGGCGGGACTGAAGCTTTCTTT	CASSRGTGGTEAFF
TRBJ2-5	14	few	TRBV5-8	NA	TGTGCCAGCAGCTTGGTTGTCCAGGGAGAGACCCAGTACTTC	CASSLVVQGETQYF
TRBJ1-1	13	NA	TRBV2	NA	TGTGCCAGCAGTGAAGAGTGGAGCACTGAAGCTTTCTTT	CASSEEWSTEAFF
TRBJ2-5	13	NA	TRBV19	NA	TGTGCCAGTAGTATAGAGTCCAGGGGGACCCAGTACTTC	CASSIESRGTQYF
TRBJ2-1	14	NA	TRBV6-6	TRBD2	TGTGCCAGCGGGGGAGGGGCCCTCTACAATGAGCAGTTCTTC	CASGGGALYNEQFF
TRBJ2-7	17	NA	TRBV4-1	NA	TGCGCCAGCAGCCCAACCACGGGGGGCGGTGGAGGCTACGAGCAGTACTTC	CASSPTTGGGGGYEQYF
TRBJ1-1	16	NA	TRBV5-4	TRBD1	TGTGCCAGCAGCCCCCGGAGGACAGGGGCAAGGACTGAAGCTTTCTTT	CASSPRRTGARTEAFF
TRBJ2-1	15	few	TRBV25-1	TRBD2	TGTGCCAGCAGCGAGACTAGCGGGGCGATCAATGAGCAGTTCTTC	CASSETSGAINEQFF
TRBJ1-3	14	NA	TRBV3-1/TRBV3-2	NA	TGTGCCAGCAGCTTCAGGGGTTGGGGAAACACCATATATTTT	CASSFRGWGNTIYF
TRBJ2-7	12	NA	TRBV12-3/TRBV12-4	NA	TGTGCCAGCAGTAGTCGGGGCTACGAGCAGTACTTC	CASSSRGYEQYF
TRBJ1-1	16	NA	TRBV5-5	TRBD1	TGTGCCAGCAGCGATGGCCCGGGACAGGTGAACACTGAAGCTTTCTTT	CASSDGPGQVNTEAFF
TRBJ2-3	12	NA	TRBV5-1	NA	TGCGCCAGCAGCGCCAGAGCGGATACGCAGTATTTT	CASSARADTQYF
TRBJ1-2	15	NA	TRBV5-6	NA	TGTGCCAGCAGCTTCTACAGGGCTACTAACTATGGCTACACCTTC	CASSFYRATNYGYTF
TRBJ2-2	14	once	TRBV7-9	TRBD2	TGTGCCAGCAGCCCGGGAGGGGGCACCGGGGAGCTGTTTTTT	CASSPGGGTGELFF
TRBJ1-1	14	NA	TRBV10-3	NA	TGTGCCATCAGTGGGGGACAATCAGCACCTGAAGCTTTCTTT	CAISGGQSAPEAFF
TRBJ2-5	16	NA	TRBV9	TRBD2	TGTGCCAGCAGCGTAGATGGTAGCGGGGGCGGGGAGACCCAGTACTTC	CASSVDGSGGGETQYF
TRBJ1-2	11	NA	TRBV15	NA	TGTGCCACCAGCTCCGGCTATGGCTACACCTTC	CATSSGYGYTF
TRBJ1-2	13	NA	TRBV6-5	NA	TGTGCCAGCCGCTCACTCTCGAACTATGGCTACACCTTC	CASRSLSNYGYTF
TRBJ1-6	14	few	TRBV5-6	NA	TGTGCCAGCAGCGTATCAGGGATTAATTCACCCCTCCACTTT	CASSVSGINSPLHF
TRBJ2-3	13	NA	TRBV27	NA	TGTGCCAGCAGTCCTACAGGTACAGATACGCAGTATTTT	CASSPTGTDTQYF
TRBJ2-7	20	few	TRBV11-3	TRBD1	TGTGCCAGCAGCGAAGGGGGCCGGGACAGGGCCATTTCGGGCTCCTACGAGCAGTACTTC	CASSEGGRDRAISGSYEQYF
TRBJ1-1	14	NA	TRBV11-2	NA	TGTGCCAGCAGCTTAGTACGGGGGTACACTGAAGCTTTCTTT	CASSLVRGYTEAFF
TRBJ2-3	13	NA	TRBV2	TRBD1	TGTGCCAGCAGAGCACAGGGGACAGATACGCAGTATTTT	CASRAQGTDTQYF
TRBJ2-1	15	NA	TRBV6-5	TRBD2	TGTGCCAGCAGGACCGGACTAGCGGGGGGGAATGAGCAGTTCTTC	CASRTGLAGGNEQFF
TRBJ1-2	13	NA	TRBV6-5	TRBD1	TGTGCCAGCAGGAACAGGGGGCTTTATGGCTACACCTTC	CASRNRGLYGYTF